The present T cell receptor beta chain was sequenced within a study of cytomegalovirus exposure and HLA in healthy donors. About this clone: The antigen remains undetermined.

With 0 bases removed from V and 2 bases from J, the gap between germline ends came to 8 bases. The CDR3 spans 15 residues. Germline lookup yields CDR1 LGHNA and CDR2 YSLEER. PCR involved 60 Vbeta and 13 Jbeta primers. As processed by the authors: In a later analysis, of roughly 83 million unique beta chains, approximately 10 million appeared in at least two donors. Method: immunoSEQ multiplex PCR; TCRdb's copy keeps in-frame clones and lacks some. Clonal size and the V and J genes are those of that table, whereas D and trimming came from the DNA. The sample has fewer than 200,000 clones; less than 90% are singletons. Study results and limitations: Reports described diagnosis of cytomegalovirus status by the classifier as highly specific and sensitive.

Sequences were obtained from PBMCs. The receptor was isolated from a man aged 50 or older in good health and CMV-seronegative. V is TRBV4-3 and J is TRBJ1-5; D gene unclear. DNA for the CDR3: TGCGCCAGCAGCCAAGACTACGGTCGCAATCAGCCCCAGCATTTT. Amino acid sequence: CASSQDYGRNQPQHF.